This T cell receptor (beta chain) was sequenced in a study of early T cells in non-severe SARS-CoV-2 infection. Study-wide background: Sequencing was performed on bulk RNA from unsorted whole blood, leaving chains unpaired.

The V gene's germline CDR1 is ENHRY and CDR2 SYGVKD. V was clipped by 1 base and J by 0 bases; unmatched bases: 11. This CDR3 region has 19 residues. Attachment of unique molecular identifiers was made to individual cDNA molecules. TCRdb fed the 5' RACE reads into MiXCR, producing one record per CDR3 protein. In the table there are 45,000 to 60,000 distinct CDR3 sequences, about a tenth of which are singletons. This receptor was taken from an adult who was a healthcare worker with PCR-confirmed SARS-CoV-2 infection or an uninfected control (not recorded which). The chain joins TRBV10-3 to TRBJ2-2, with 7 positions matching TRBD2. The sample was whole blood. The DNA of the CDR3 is TGTGCCATCAGTGAGTTAGGACTAGGAAGGATCGCGAACACCGGGGAGCTGTTTTTT. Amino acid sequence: CAISELGLGRIANTGELFF.